Here is one TCR beta chain with its context. Losses at the gene ends were 9 bases for V and 7 bases for J; bases not matched to a gene: 13. The CDR3 runs 14 residues. Per the germline V gene, CDR1 is LNHNV and CDR2 is YYDKDF (reference sequence). Through a sample-barcoded 5' primer and a J-beta primer mix, a second PCR was run for roughly 7 to 12 cycles. Each CDR3 protein is one row after TCRdb ran MiXCR on the 5' RACE reads. The sample contains 1.6 million or so distinct CDR3 sequences, about 35% of which appear only once. The sample belongs to a study of blood T cells in healthy people across ages. Source material: blood. The V call is TRBV15, the J call TRBJ2-3; 7 nucleotides match TRBD1. This clonotype originated in a woman in her twenties or thirties in good health. The CDR3 DNA is TGTGCCACTCACCCAGAAGGGGGCGCGTATACGCAGTATTTT. This gives the protein CATHPEGGAYTQYF.